The clone carrying this T cell receptor beta chain has at least ten counts. Its antigen remains unidentified. The data originate from a study of metastatic and nonmetastatic thyroid tumors. Study background: Repertoires were compared across blood and tumor or nodule tissue from malignant and benign thyroid patients.

Original handling: For papillary thyroid cancer, a distant-metastasis classifier was constructed from CDR3 differences observed across clinicopathological groups. TCRdb used MiXCR to call clones anew from the PCR reads. The authors' filters were not applied to this entry. The sample carries approximately 86,000 clones, about an eighth recorded once. V dropped 0 bases and J dropped 9 bases, with 9 bases sitting between them. CDR1 and CDR2 (germline): SNHLY, FYNNEI. This CDR3 has 14 residues. All patients reached thyroid surgery having received no treatment beforehand. Regarding the study as a whole: Malignant tumors reportedly showed significantly higher TCR beta diversity than benign nodules in both blood and tumor.

The source is a female donor with papillary thyroid cancer or a benign thyroid nodule (not recorded which). Some clones in this sample may be carry-over from other donors' samples. The sequenced sample was tumor tissue. This rearrangement joins TRBV2 to TRBJ1-6, with a tentative D call TRBD1 (6 bases). The CDR3 coding sequence is TGTGCCAGCAGTGAAGCTGGGGGGGCTTCACCCCTCCACTTT. Translated: CASSEAGGASPLHF.